This T cell receptor beta chain was observed in a study of response to subunit inactivated influenza vaccine. In TCRdb, the RT-PCR reads were re-called with MiXCR into one record per CDR3 protein. The profile shows around 580,000 distinct CDR3 sequences, 14% of them singletons. This clonotype was counted between two and nine times. The target antigen is unknown. Overall study findings and caveats: Only a handful of new T cells, the authors suggested, are recruited with each seasonal influenza vaccination.

Per the germline V gene, CDR1 is DFQATT and CDR2 is SNEGSKA (reference sequence). Trimming removed 6 bases from V and 2 bases from J; junction bases left unmatched: 7. This CDR3 is built from 14 residues. The rearrangement uses TRBV20-1 and TRBJ2-3; 8 nucleotides agree with TRBD1. The starting material was PBMCs from blood, obtained roughly 13 days after vaccination. This TCR derives from a man in his fifties or sixties who received an inactivated influenza vaccine. The CDR3 region has the DNA TGCAGTGCGACCTGGGACAGGTTCACAGATACGCAGTATTTT. Protein product: CSATWDRFTDTQYF.